The next 12 T cell receptor beta chains were all read from a single sample in a study of OX40 agonist ivuxolimab in advanced cancers. TCRdb keeps only in-frame clones here, not all; method: immunoSEQ multiplex PCR. Of nearly 80,000 clones in the sample, 94% were seen once. Sequenced here: CD4+ or CD8+ T cells sorted from blood, sampled in a trial of the OX40 agonist ivuxolimab. These receptor sequences come from an adult with an advanced solid tumor such as melanoma, head and neck, liver or kidney cancer.

The J gene is TRBJ2-5, the V gene TRBV4-1; TRBD2 is a possible D gene (6 bases). Germline V gene lookup returns CDR1 MGHRA and CDR2 YSYEKL. Trimming pared 1 base from V and 5 bases from J, leaving 8 bases between. The CDR3 runs to 13 residues. For the CDR3, the DNA is TGCGCCAGCAGCCAAGGCGGGATGGAGACCCAGTACTTC. Protein product: CASSQGGMETQYF.

The rearrangement links TRBV10-3 to TRBJ1-5; D remains ambiguous. This CDR3 is built from 14 residues. V was pared by 2 bases and J by 1 base, with 6 bases between. CDR1 and CDR2 (germline): ENHRY, SYGVKD. CDR3: CAISEGWSNQPQHF. The CDR3 DNA sequence: TGTGCCATCAGTGAGGGGTGGAGCAATCAGCCCCAGCATTTT.

The rearrangement uses TRBV28 and TRBJ2-7; perhaps TRBD1 as D (5 bases). With 8 bases removed from V and 2 bases from J, the gap between germline ends came to 10 bases. Germline lookup yields CDR1 MDHEN and CDR2 SYDVKM. This CDR3 contains 12 residues. As DNA, the CDR3 is TGTGCCAGCCAGGACAACCCCTACGAGCAGTACTTC. Translating it yields CASQDNPYEQYF.

The rearrangement links TRBV27 to TRBJ2-2; D remains unclear. This CDR3 comprises 12 residues. Trimming removed 4 bases from V and 4 bases from J, with 4 bases in between. Germline values: CDR1 MNHEY, CDR2 SMNVEV (reference sequence). For the CDR3, the DNA is TGTGCCAGCAGTTCCCTCACCGGGGAGCTGTTTTTT. Its translation is CASSSLTGELFF.

The chain carries TRBV5-4 and TRBJ2-7, with 7 bases matching TRBD2. Trimming removed 3 bases from V and 5 bases from J; junction bases left unmatched: 11. The length of the CDR3 is 15 residues. CDR1 is SGHNT, CDR2 YYREEE, per germline (reference sequence). The CDR3 reads CASSWEDRGVHEQYF. The CDR3 nucleotides read TGTGCCAGCAGCTGGGAAGACCGGGGGGTCCACGAGCAGTACTTC.

This clone came up once. The chain links TRBV19 to TRBJ2-5, with TRBD1 as a possible D gene (5 bases). The CDR3 contains 13 residues. Germline lookup yields CDR1 LNHDA and CDR2 SQIVND (reference sequence). Between the trimmed V and J ends, which lost 5 bases and 4 bases, there was a span of 11 bases. Here the CDR3 reads CASSFDSGETQYF. In DNA form, the CDR3 reads TGTGCCAGTAGTTTCGACAGTGGAGAGACCCAGTACTTC. Looking up the rest from reference TRBV19 and TRBJ2-5 gives the full variable domain: DGGITQSPKYLFRKEGQNVTLSCEQNLNHDAMYWYRQDPGQGLRLIYYSQIVNDFQKGDIAEGYSVSREKKESFPLTVTSAQKNPTAFYLCASSFDSGETQYFGPGTRLLVL.

V and J are TRBV4-2 and TRBJ2-1; D remains unclear. V shed 0 bases and J shed 0 bases, with 9 bases lying between them. Germline V CDR1 and CDR2: LGHNA, YNFKEQ. The CDR3 totals 16 residues. CDR3: CASSQDRRSSYNEQFF. The CDR3 nucleotides read TGTGCCAGCAGCCAAGATAGGCGCAGCTCCTACAATGAGCAGTTCTTC.

The rearrangement uses TRBV9 and TRBJ2-5; D is perhaps TRBD1 (6 bases). The germline V gene has CDR1 SGDLS and CDR2 YYNGEE. This CDR3 has 14 amino acids. V was cut by 4 bases and J by 0 bases, with 10 bases left in between. As DNA, the CDR3 is TGTGCCAGCAGCCCCGGACAGTACCAAGAGACCCAGTACTTC. Translation: CASSPGQYQETQYF.

The chain combines TRBV4-1 with TRBJ2-5; D gene unclear. Deletions cut 1 base from V and 4 bases from J, with 7 bases between. The CDR3 is 13 amino acids. The germline V gene encodes CDR1 MGHRA and CDR2 YSYEKL. CDR3 DNA: TGCGCCAGCAGCCAAGCGGAAGTAGAGACCCAGTACTTC. Amino acids: CASSQAEVETQYF.

Concerning this clone: One end of the junction fails to match germline, which may point to a read error. Other DNA sequences in the sample encode the same CDR3. The genes are TRBV9 and TRBJ2-1, with a weak D call TRBD2 (5 bases). The germline gives CDR1 SGDLS, CDR2 YYNGEE. CDR3 length: 15 residues. Here the CDR3 reads CASSVMGSSYNEQFF. The CDR3 DNA is TGTGCCAGTAGCGTAATGGGTAGCTCCTACAATGAGCAGTTCTTC.

The chain carries TRBV7-9 and TRBJ1-1; unclear D gene. Deletions cut 5 bases from V and 1 base from J, with 11 bases between. Germline V CDR1 and CDR2: SEHNR, FQNEAQ (reference sequence). This CDR3 has 14 residues. The CDR3 spells CASSQSQWNTEAFF. CDR3 nucleotide sequence: TGTGCCAGCAGCCAAAGCCAGTGGAACACTGAAGCTTTCTTT.

The rearrangement uses TRBV5-4 and TRBJ2-7; 7 nucleotides align to TRBD2. The CDR3 spans 14 residues. The V gene end was trimmed by 0 bases and the J gene end by 3 bases; junction bases not matched to a gene: 3. Germline V gene data show CDR1 as SGHNT and CDR2 as YYREEE (reference sequence). The chain's CDR3 is CASSLERGVYEQYF. CDR3 bases: TGTGCCAGCAGCTTGGAACGGGGGGTCTACGAGCAGTACTTC.